Listed below are T cell receptor beta chains from one sample, sequenced in a study of T cells in Graves' hyperthyroidism and ophthalmopathy. Via MiXCR, TCRdb re-called the multiplex PCR reads, giving one row per CDR3 protein. Here the sample spans roughly 290,000 distinct CDR3 sequences, about a sixth being singletons. The material sequenced was blood. The receptors come from a woman aged 55-70 years with Graves' ophthalmopathy. The CDR3 runs from the conserved cysteine through the conserved F or W. D genes are given only for firm matches. Not every row has a clone size; where given, it reads once, few, many or a size class.

J gene,D gene,V gene,clone size,CDR3 protein,CDR3 DNA
TRBJ2-7,-,TRBV7-9,few,CASSFDTGAPYEQYF,TGTGCCAGCAGCTTTGACACGGGGGCTCCCTACGAGCAGTACTTC
TRBJ1-3,-,TRBV29-1,-,CSALREVGNSGNTIYF,TGCAGCGCCCTTAGGGAGGTGGGCAACTCTGGAAACACCATATATTTT
TRBJ1-5,-,TRBV18,few,CASSPDRAAFNQPQHF,TGTGCCAGCTCACCTGACAGAGCCGCGTTTAATCAGCCCCAGCATTTT
TRBJ1-2,-,TRBV7-2,many,CASSLWGRGYTF,TGTGCCAGCAGCTTATGGGGGCGCGGCTACACCTTC
TRBJ1-2,-,TRBV6-2/TRBV6-3,many,CASSYSRRHPGRGYTF,TGTGCCAGCAGTTACTCGAGACGGCATCCGGGTAGGGGCTACACCTTC
TRBJ2-7,-,TRBV28,many,CASRAGHLISYEQYF,TGTGCCAGCAGGGCGGGACACCTAATCTCCTACGAGCAGTACTTC
TRBJ2-7,-,TRBV30,-,CAWSPRWGATEQYF,TGTGCCTGGAGTCCCCGTTGGGGGGCGACCGAGCAGTACTTC
TRBJ2-1,TRBD2,TRBV27,many,CASSFMRVQWDYLHEQFF,TGTGCCAGCAGTTTTATGAGGGTCCAGTGGGACTATCTACATGAGCAGTTCTTC
TRBJ1-1,-,TRBV27,many,CASSLSSATLNTEAFF,TGTGCCAGCAGTTTATCGTCAGCGACCTTAAACACTGAAGCTTTCTTT
TRBJ2-7,-,TRBV7-9,few,CASSLDMPGYEQYF,TGTGCCAGCAGCTTAGATATGCCAGGCTACGAGCAGTACTTC
TRBJ2-4,-,TRBV28,-,CASSFFRGSTHTKNIQYF,TGTGCCAGCAGTTTCTTTCGGGGGAGTACCCATACCAAAAACATTCAGTACTTC